One and the same sample provided the 16 T cell receptor beta chains below, sequenced in a study of blood T cells in healthy people across ages. Through a sample-barcoded 5' primer and a J-beta primer mix, a second PCR was run for 7 to 11 cycles. One entry per CDR3 protein, called by TCRdb with MiXCR from the 5' RACE reads. The table includes 450,000 to 700,000 distinct CDR3 sequences, approximately 25% detected once. Sequencing input: blood. Receptors were obtained from a woman in her seventies in good health.

The V call is TRBV7-2, the J call TRBJ2-5; a weak D match, TRBD1 (6 bases). From germline, CDR1 is SGHTA and CDR2 FQGNSA. V was shortened by 5 bases and J by 4 bases, with 23 bases between the two germline ends. There are 17 residues in the CDR3. CDR3 sequence: CASSPRQGRGVAETQYF. The DNA of the CDR3 is TGTGCCAGCAGCCCCCGTCAGGGGCGCGGAGTAGCAGAGACCCAGTACTTC.

This clonotype was seen a few times. The junction does not match germline at one end; this may be a read error. The genes are TRBV15 and TRBJ2-7, with TRBD1 matching 7 bases. The CDR3 runs to 13 residues. Germline V lookup: CDR1 LNHNV, CDR2 YYDKDF (reference sequence). The CDR3 DNA follows: TGTGCCACCGGCAGAGCAGGGGGCTACGAGCAGTACTTC. This sequence encodes CATGRAGGYEQYF.

This clonotype turned up a few times. The chain uses TRBV18 and TRBJ1-4, with D possibly matching TRBD1 (5 bases). There are 13 residues in the CDR3. Between the trimmed V and J ends, which lost 6 bases and 5 bases, there was a span of 10 bases. Germline V gene lookup returns CDR1 KGHSH and CDR2 LQKENI. This CDR3 reads CASSEGRNEKLFF. CDR3 coding DNA: TGTGCCAGCTCGGAGGGGCGCAATGAAAAACTGTTTTTT. The complete variable domain, with remaining parts taken from reference TRBV18 and TRBJ1-4, reads NAGVMQNPRHLVRRRGQEARLRCSPMKGHSHVYWYRQLPEEGLKFMVYLQKENIIDESGMPKERFSAEFPKEGPSILRIQQVVRGDSAAYFCASSEGRNEKLFFGSGTQLSVL.

J is TRBJ2-2 and V is TRBV24-1; the D gene is possibly TRBD1 (6 bases). CDR3 length: 17 residues. V shed 0 bases and J shed 2 bases, with 12 bases lying between them. Germline values: CDR1 KGHDR, CDR2 SFDVKD. The CDR3 sequence: CATSDLFRDTNTGELFF. DNA of the CDR3: TGTGCCACCAGTGATTTGTTCCGGGACACTAACACCGGGGAGCTGTTTTTT.

This clonotype showed up just a few times. V usage is TRBV5-1 and J usage is TRBJ2-7; tentatively, D is TRBD2 (5 bases). Trimming took off 6 bases at V and 0 bases at J, with 10 bases between the two ends. CDR3 length: 13 residues. Germline CDR1 SGHRS, CDR2 YFSETQ. The CDR3 sequence: CASTGLFSYEQYF. The CDR3 region has the DNA TGCGCCAGCACTGGACTCTTCTCCTACGAGCAGTACTTC.

The rearrangement joins TRBV7-8 to TRBJ2-7; TRBD2 matches 10 bases. The germline V gene encodes CDR1 SGHVS and CDR2 FQNEAQ. CDR3 length: 18 amino acids. V dropped 2 bases and J dropped 3; count of bases not matched to a gene: 13. DNA of the CDR3: TGTGCCAGCAGCTTACGTCTAGCGGGAGTTGGTCAGGTCTACGAGCAGTACGTC. Translating gives CASSLRLAGVGQVYEQYV.

The J gene is TRBJ2-3, the V gene TRBV15; TRBD1 matches at 9 bases. V trimming: 5 bases; J trimming: 2 bases; junction bases outside the gene matches: 5. The CDR3 is 15 residues long. Germline values: CDR1 LNHNV, CDR2 YYDKDF (reference sequence). The CDR3 nucleotides are TGTGCCACCAGCGGTGGACAGGGGCCCACAGATACGCAGTATTTT. Protein product: CATSGGQGPTDTQYF. The full variable domain, in which reference TRBV15 and TRBJ2-3 provide the parts outside the CDR3, is DAMVIQNPRYQVTQFGKPVTLSCSQTLNHNVMYWYQQKSSQAPKLLFHYYDKDFNNEADTPDNFQSRRPNTSFCFLDIRSPGLGDTAMYLCATSGGQGPTDTQYFGPGTRLTVL.

This clonotype was detected ten times or more. V gene TRBV20-1 combines with J gene TRBJ1-5; D is unresolved. Trimming removed 0 bases at V and 0 bases at J, with 9 bases between. The CDR3 has 15 amino acids. Germline lookup yields CDR1 DFQATT and CDR2 SNEGSKA (reference sequence). The CDR3 DNA sequence: TGCAGTGCTAGAGATGAACAATCTAGCAATCAGCCCCAGCATTTT. It specifies CSARDEQSSNQPQHF.

Points on this clonotype: The missing conserved phenylalanine or tryptophan at the end of this CDR3 makes a read error likely. The rearrangement joins TRBV5-1 to TRBJ1-6; tentatively, D is TRBD1 (5 bases). The CDR3 totals 14 residues. Trimming removed 0 bases at V and 8 bases at J, with 9 bases between. Per germline, CDR1 SGHRS and CDR2 YFSETQ. CDR3 sequence reads: CASSLGGLDSPLHL. CDR3 nucleotide sequence: TGCGCCAGCAGCTTGGGGGGCTTGGATTCACCCCTCCACCTT.

This chain uses TRBV20-1 with TRBJ1-2; TRBD1 aligns across 9 bases. After removal of 2 bases from V and 8 bases from J, the junction contained 15 bases not matched to a gene. This CDR3 has 16 residues. The germline V gene has CDR1 DFQATT and CDR2 SNEGSKA (reference sequence). Here the CDR3 reads CSARSSNRDRVYGYTF. As DNA, the CDR3 is TGCAGTGCTAGATCTTCTAATCGGGACAGGGTATACGGCTACACCTTC.

This clonotype has a count of ten or more. The rearrangement links TRBV29-1 to TRBJ2-5, with D perhaps TRBD1 (6 bases). Germline CDR1 SQVTM, CDR2 ANQGSEA. Trimming shortened V by 3 bases and J by 2 bases, and 16 bases separated the two germline ends. This CDR3 has 15 residues. The CDR3: CSVDGAGAFQETQYF. In DNA, the CDR3 is TGCAGCGTTGATGGGGCAGGGGCGTTTCAAGAGACCCAGTACTTC. Together with reference TRBV29-1 and TRBJ2-5, the CDR3 gives the full variable domain: SAVISQKPSRDICQRGTSLTIQCQVDSQVTMMFWYRQQPGQSLTLIATANQGSEATYESGFVIDKFPISRPNLTFSTLTVSNMSPEDSSIYLCSVDGAGAFQETQYFGPGTRLLVL.

There are a few counts of this clonotype. V is TRBV6-5 and J is TRBJ2-3, with D perhaps matching TRBD2 (7 bases). V dropped 2 bases and J dropped 4 bases, with 16 bases sitting between them. The germline V gene has CDR1 MNHEY and CDR2 SVGAGI. The CDR3 is 16 residues long. The CDR3 DNA is TGTGCCAGCAGTTACAGCGGGACATCCGACGCAGATACGCAGTATTTT. Protein sequence: CASSYSGTSDADTQYF.

This clonotype has a handful of counts. CDR3 nucleotides: TGTGCCAGCAGCGCCTCCTCCGGGACAGGGAAAAACATTCAGTACTTC. Translation gives CASSASSGTGKNIQYF. V usage is TRBV7-6 and J usage is TRBJ2-4; TRBD1 aligns across 9 bases. The CDR3 runs 16 residues. The V gene end was trimmed by 5 bases and the J gene end by 4 bases; junction bases not matched to a gene: 9. In germline, CDR1 is SGHVS, CDR2 FNYEAQ.

The gene calls are TRBV7-2 and TRBJ2-7; either TRBD1 or TRBD2 may supply D (7 bases each). CDR3 length: 15 amino acids. CDR1 and CDR2 (germline): SGHTA, FQGNSA. The V end lost 3 bases, the J end lost 4 bases, and 16 bases lay between the germline ends. CDR3 in amino acids: CASSFQGGGRYEQYF. The CDR3 DNA follows: TGTGCCAGCAGCTTCCAGGGGGGGGGCCGTTACGAGCAGTACTTC. Supplemented by reference TRBV7-2 and TRBJ2-7, the full variable domain reads GAGVSQSPSNKVTEKGKDVELRCDPISGHTALYWYRQSLGQGLEFLIYFQGNSAPDKSGLPSDRFSAERTGGSVSTLTIQRTQQEDSAVYLCASSFQGGGRYEQYFGPGTRLTVT.

The genes are TRBV7-2 and TRBJ2-3; TRBD2 aligns across 9 bases. The CDR3 consists of 16 residues. The J segment lost 1 base and the V segment lost 5 bases, leaving 7 bases of the junction unmatched. Germline CDR1 and CDR2: SGHTA and FQGNSA. CDR3 protein: CASSPYLAGGTDTQYF. The CDR3 DNA sequence: TGTGCCAGCAGCCCGTACTTAGCGGGGGGCACAGATACGCAGTATTTT.

In its sample, this clonotype was seen a few times. The rearrangement links TRBV4-3 to TRBJ2-2; 8 nucleotides match TRBD2. The CDR3 has 16 residues. Germline V gene lookup returns CDR1 LGHNA and CDR2 YSLEER. V lost 4 bases to trimming and J lost 2 bases; unmatched junction nucleotides: 6. The CDR3 loop is CASSPLAGPNTGELFF. The CDR3 region has the DNA TGCGCCAGCAGCCCCCTAGCGGGCCCAAACACCGGGGAGCTGTTTTTT.